This T cell receptor (beta chain) stems from a study of CD8 T cells in ankylosing spondylitis. Germline V gives CDR1 SGHTA, CDR2 FQGNSA. J gave up 3 bases and V 0 bases, and 7 bases lay outside the gene matches. The CDR3 length is 16 residues. This clonotype was recorded at least ten times. Researchers built TCR beta libraries using quantitative 5'-RACE with molecular barcodes. One entry per CDR3 protein results from TCRdb running MiXCR on the 5' RACE reads. The data contain under 150,000 distinct CDR3 sequences, roughly a tenth of them singletons. Sequenced material: blood, either unsorted or a sorted T cell fraction (not recorded which). This TCR was sampled from a male donor with ankylosing spondylitis or in good health (not recorded which). The chain uses TRBV7-2 and TRBJ2-7; the match to TRBD1 covers 8 bases. CDR3: CASSLASGTGVYEQYF. DNA of the CDR3: TGTGCCAGCAGCTTAGCGAGTGGGACAGGCGTCTACGAGCAGTACTTC.